These 14 T cell receptor beta chains share one sample of origin, sequenced in a study of shared clonotypes between healthy human individuals. Sequencing was performed with immunoSEQ multiplex PCR; in TCRdb, only in-frame clones are kept and a portion is missing. The data contain around 700,000 clones, about two thirds of them seen just once; the ten biggest clones take up 1.8%. The sequenced sample was memory CD4+ T cells sorted from blood. Subset defined: CD45RA-negative fraction. Every receptor here comes from a woman aged 25 to 45 in good health.

The chain is built from TRBV7-2 and TRBJ2-1, with a tentative D call TRBD1 (5 bases). The CDR3 loop spans 15 amino acids. Trimming took 6 bases from V and 7 from J, leaving 19 bases between them. Germline V gives CDR1 SGHTA, CDR2 FQGNSA. The CDR3 is CASSFNVLTANEQFF. The CDR3 DNA is TGTGCCAGCAGTTTTAATGTTTTGACAGCTAATGAGCAGTTCTTC.

The chain recombines TRBV7-6 with TRBJ2-1; D unresolved. The V and J ends lost 0 bases and 0 bases respectively, with 6 bases between them. The CDR3 spans 15 residues. CDR1 and CDR2 from the germline V gene are SGHVS and FNYEAQ. CDR3 residues: CASSLAYSSYNEQFF. The CDR3 nucleotides are TGTGCCAGCAGCTTAGCTTATAGCTCCTACAATGAGCAGTTCTTC. Using reference TRBV7-6 and TRBJ2-1 for the parts outside the CDR3, the full variable domain is GAGVSQSPRYKVTKRGQDVALRCDPISGHVSLYWYRQALGQGPEFLTYFNYEAQQDKSGLPNDRFSAERPEGSISTLTIQRTEQRDSAMYRCASSLAYSSYNEQFFGPGTRLTVL.

This chain joins TRBV19 and TRBJ1-5; no definite D call. Germline V gene lookup returns CDR1 LNHDA and CDR2 SQIVND (reference sequence). V shed 5 bases and J shed 0 bases, with 11 bases lying between them. The CDR3 runs 15 residues. The CDR3 DNA sequence: TGTGCCAGTAGTCGGGCAGAGACTAGCAATCAGCCCCAGCATTTT. As protein: CASSRAETSNQPQHF.

This chain links TRBV6-1 with TRBJ1-5, with 7 bases aligning to TRBD1. J lost 7 bases, V lost 4 bases, and 16 bases had no gene match. The germline V gene encodes CDR1 MNHNS and CDR2 SASEGT. The CDR3 has 17 amino acids. Here the CDR3 reads CASSVPQGEGFGQPQHF. Written as DNA, the CDR3 is TGTGCCAGCAGTGTCCCGCAGGGGGAAGGCTTCGGGCAGCCCCAGCATTTT.

As concerns this clone: At one end, the junction sequence differs from germline, possibly due to a read error. This sequence joins TRBV18 and TRBJ2-7; 7 bases agree with TRBD1. The germline gives CDR1 KGHSH, CDR2 LQKENI. The CDR3 is 14 amino acids. The CDR3 coding sequence is TGTGCCAGCTCACCACAAAGTATTCGGGACAGCATAATCTTC. It yields the protein CASSPQSIRDSIIF.

V gene TRBV19 combines with J gene TRBJ1-1; D ambiguous. Trimming stripped 7 bases from V and 0 bases from J, with 12 bases between. Germline loops: CDR1 LNHDA, CDR2 SQIVND (reference sequence). The CDR3 totals 14 residues. CDR3 sequence: CASINIRLNTEAFF. The CDR3 DNA reads as TGTGCCAGTATTAACATACGACTGAACACTGAAGCTTTCTTT.

This clone is a singleton in its sample. The V gene is TRBV30, the J gene TRBJ1-6; D is uncertain. Deletions cut 2 bases from V and 13 bases from J, with 15 bases between. Germline V lookup: CDR1 GTSNPN, CDR2 SVGIG (reference sequence). This CDR3 comprises 13 residues. The CDR3 protein is CAWSPRPPVPLHF. Written as DNA, the CDR3 is TGTGCCTGGAGTCCTCGGCCGCCGGTCCCCCTCCACTTT.

Only one count was recorded for this clone. This chain connects TRBV19 to TRBJ1-5, with D perhaps matching TRBD1 (6 bases). This CDR3 comprises 16 residues. CDR1 LNHDA and CDR2 SQIVND come from the germline V gene (reference sequence). The V and J ends lost 3 bases and 5 bases respectively, with 17 bases between them. The CDR3: CASSISDRGAHQPQHF. As DNA, the CDR3 is TGTGCCAGTAGTATTTCGGACAGAGGGGCCCATCAGCCCCAGCATTTT.

V usage is TRBV5-1 and J usage is TRBJ1-5; possible D gene TRBD1, 5 bases. CDR1 and CDR2 from the germline V gene are SGHRS and YFSETQ. Between the trimmed V and J ends, which lost 5 bases and 0 bases, there was a span of 12 bases. This CDR3 spans 15 amino acids. The CDR3 DNA sequence: TGCGCCAGCAGAATGGGGACCAATAGCAATCAGCCCCAGCATTTT. The encoded protein is CASRMGTNSNQPQHF.

V gene TRBV19 combines with J gene TRBJ2-1; possible D gene TRBD2, 6 bases. This CDR3 region has 17 residues. Per the germline V gene, CDR1 is LNHDA and CDR2 is SQIVND (reference sequence). Trimming stripped 3 bases from V and 0 bases from J, with 15 bases between. CDR3 residues: CASSIGLAYSSYNEQFF. The CDR3 DNA reads TGTGCCAGTAGTATTGGGCTAGCGTACAGCTCCTACAATGAGCAGTTCTTC.

This chain joins TRBV30 and TRBJ1-2; 12 bases map to TRBD1. The CDR3 extends over 14 amino acids. V was clipped by 4 bases and J by 7 bases; unmatched bases: 7. CDR1 is GTSNPN and CDR2 is SVGIG in the germline V gene (reference sequence). The CDR3 reads CAWTSGTGGSGYTF. The CDR3 DNA reads as TGTGCCTGGACTTCCGGGACAGGGGGCTCTGGCTACACCTTC. Combining the CDR3 with reference TRBV30 and TRBJ1-2 gives the whole variable domain SQTIHQWPATLVQPVGSPLSLECTVEGTSNPNLYWYRQAAGRGLQLLFYSVGIGQISSEVPQNLSASRPQDRQFILSSKKLLLSDSGFYLCAWTSGTGGSGYTFGSGTRLTVV.

The V and J genes are TRBV6-5 and TRBJ2-7; 11 nucleotides agree with TRBD2. The CDR3 consists of 16 residues. Germline lookup yields CDR1 MNHEY and CDR2 SVGAGI. The ends lost 2 bases at V and 7 bases at J; junction bases unmatched: 10. The CDR3 here is CASSYLKSLAGGEQYF. As DNA, the CDR3 is TGTGCCAGCAGTTACCTTAAAAGTCTAGCGGGAGGTGAGCAGTACTTC.

Only a few counts were recorded for this clone. The same CDR3 also results from other DNA sequences found in this sample. V usage is TRBV5-1 and J usage is TRBJ2-1; 7 bases fit TRBD1. The CDR3 is 15 amino acids. Germline CDR1 reads SGHRS; CDR2 reads YFSETQ. Trimming removed 4 bases from V and 1 base from J; junction bases left unmatched: 5. CDR3 DNA: TGCGCCAGCAGCGCAGACAGGGTATCCTACAATGAGCAGTTCTTC. Amino acids: CASSADRVSYNEQFF.

The rearrangement uses TRBV5-6 and TRBJ2-7; D may be TRBD2 (5 bases). Germline CDR1 SGHDT, CDR2 YYEEEE. The CDR3 consists of 15 residues. Trimming stripped 1 base from V and 4 bases from J, with 15 bases between. The chain's CDR3 is CASSLWAGITYEQYF. Written as DNA, the CDR3 is TGTGCCAGCAGCTTGTGGGCCGGGATTACGTACGAGCAGTACTTC.